The 9 T cell receptor beta chains presented below share a single source sample, sequenced in a study of T cells after yellow fever vaccination. TCRdb fed the 5' RACE reads into MiXCR, producing one record per CDR3 protein. The repertoire holds about 580,000 distinct CDR3 sequences, with 17% as singletons. Source: PBMCs, taken roughly 5 days after the first yellow fever vaccination. The receptors here all came from a man between 18 and 29 years old who received the YFV17D yellow fever vaccine.

The V call is TRBV9, the J call TRBJ2-7; D gene unclear. In germline, CDR1 is SGDLS, CDR2 YYNGEE. The CDR3 runs 14 residues. V was trimmed by 4 bases and J by 2 bases, leaving 13 bases between them. This CDR3 reads CASSPTDGPYEQYV. The CDR3 DNA reads as TGTGCCAGCAGCCCAACTGACGGACCCTACGAGCAGTACGTC.

This clonotype was observed a few times. The CDR3 DNA reads TGCAGTGCTCCTGGGCCCGGCGGGGAGCTGTTTTTT. Translation gives CSAPGPGGELFF. The chain has TRBV20-1 and TRBJ2-2; D uncertain. The CDR3 extends over 12 amino acids. V was pared by 5 bases and J by 7 bases, with 11 bases between. In germline, CDR1 is DFQATT, CDR2 SNEGSKA (reference sequence).

The chain is built from TRBV18 and TRBJ2-7; no clear D. The V and J ends lost 0 bases and 5 bases respectively, with 11 bases between them. Germline CDR1 and CDR2: KGHSH and LQKENI. The CDR3 has 14 residues. This chain's CDR3 is CASSPPGLNHEQYF. The DNA for the CDR3 is TGTGCCAGCTCACCACCAGGCTTAAACCACGAGCAGTACTTC.

The table lists this clonotype with many counts. The chain couples TRBV4-2 to TRBJ2-1; D gene uncertain. In germline, CDR1 is LGHNA, CDR2 YNFKEQ. The V end lost 0 bases, the J end lost 8 bases, and 8 bases lay between the germline ends. CDR3 length: 13 amino acids. CDR3 nucleotides: TGTGCCAGCAGCCAAGAGGTCTGGGATGAGCAGTTCTTC. This codes for CASSQEVWDEQFF.

This clonotype was counted between two and nine times. The chain uses TRBV7-2 and TRBJ1-1, with 8 bases identical to TRBD1. Germline V gene sequence: CDR1 SGHTA, CDR2 FQGNSA. V shed 5 bases, J shed 4 bases, and the junction held 6 bases outside the gene matches. The CDR3 is 14 residues long. CDR3 DNA sequence: TGTGCCAGCAGCCCGACAGGGGTAGCCACTGAAGCTTTCTTT. Protein sequence: CASSPTGVATEAFF.

This chain links TRBV6-5 with TRBJ2-5; no clear D. The CDR3 has 13 residues. Deletions cut 0 bases from V and 4 bases from J, with 6 bases between. The germline V gene encodes CDR1 MNHEY and CDR2 SVGAGI. The CDR3 is CASSYSKVETQYF. The CDR3 DNA is TGTGCCAGCAGTTACTCGAAGGTAGAGACCCAGTACTTC.

The chain has TRBV2 and TRBJ1-5; D is unclear. The CDR3 length is 14 residues. V dropped 5 bases and J dropped 0 bases, with 8 bases sitting between them. CDR1 SNHLY and CDR2 FYNNEI come from the germline V gene. The CDR3 here is CASSLEYSNQPQHF. The CDR3 nucleotides read TGTGCCAGCAGTTTGGAGTATAGCAATCAGCCCCAGCATTTT.

This clonotype was seen more than once but under ten times. V gene TRBV18 combines with J gene TRBJ2-1, with D perhaps being TRBD1 or TRBD2 (6 bases each). Trimming took off 6 bases at V and 9 bases at J, with 15 bases between the two ends. CDR1 and CDR2 (germline): KGHSH, LQKENI. The CDR3 extends over 13 amino acids. CDR3 in amino acids: CASSRIGGGEQFF. CDR3 sequence (DNA): TGTGCCAGCTCCCGGATTGGAGGGGGTGAGCAGTTCTTC.

This clonotype was found a few times. The chain couples TRBV5-6 to TRBJ1-5, with D tentatively TRBD1 (6 bases). This CDR3 contains 14 residues. Trimming cost V 5 bases and J 4 bases, with 13 bases left between them. In germline, CDR1 is SGHDT, CDR2 YYEEEE. This chain's CDR3 is CASSSDRSNQPQHF. The CDR3 nucleotides are TGTGCCAGCAGTTCGGACAGATCAAATCAGCCCCAGCATTTT. Supplemented by reference TRBV5-6 and TRBJ1-5, the full variable domain reads DAGVTQSPTHLIKTRGQQVTLRCSPKSGHDTVSWYQQALGQGPQFIFQYYEEEERQRGNFPDRFSGHQFPNYSSELNVNALLLGDSALYLCASSSDRSNQPQHFGDGTRLSIL.